The 16 T cell receptor beta chains below all came from one sample that was sequenced in a study of blood T cell repertoires in COVID-19. Assay used: immunoSEQ multiplex PCR; TCRdb lists only in-frame clones, some missing. The sample has about 170,000 clones, 82% seen once; the top ten hold 8% to 11%. Sequenced sample: peripheral blood. These receptors all stem from a woman aged 80 or over with active or convalescent COVID-19.

This rearrangement joins TRBV6-1 to TRBJ2-5; 8 nucleotides match TRBD1. This CDR3 is built from 16 residues. The germline V gene has CDR1 MNHNS and CDR2 SASEGT. J was trimmed by 2 bases and V by 2 bases; bases with no gene match: 7. CDR3 DNA sequence: TGTGCCAGCAGTGAATTAACAGGGGGTCGGCAAGAGACCCAGTACTTC. This translates into CASSELTGGRQETQYF.

The rearrangement joins TRBV6-5 to TRBJ2-7, with 8 bases identical to TRBD1. J lost 7 bases, V lost 6 bases, and 14 bases had no gene match. Germline V CDR1 and CDR2: MNHEY, SVGAGI. CDR3 size: 15 residues. CDR3 in amino acids: CASSPTLTGVLEQYF. CDR3 in DNA: TGTGCCAGCAGCCCCACGCTGACAGGGGTCTTAGAGCAGTACTTC.

The chain combines TRBV6-1 with TRBJ2-1; 9 bases agree with TRBD2. The germline V gene has CDR1 MNHNS and CDR2 SASEGT. The J segment lost 0 bases and the V segment lost 2 bases, leaving 5 bases of the junction unmatched. CDR3 length: 17 amino acids. CDR3 nucleotides: TGTGCCAGCAGTGAATTTAGCGGGAGCTCCTCCTACAATGAGCAGTTCTTC. Translated: CASSEFSGSSSYNEQFF.

This chain connects TRBV7-3 to TRBJ2-1; 9 bases match TRBD2. Trimming cost V 5 bases and J 6 bases; bases outside gene matches: 11. Germline CDR1 SGHTA, CDR2 FQGTGA. There are 16 residues in the CDR3. For the CDR3, the DNA is TGTGCCAGCAGCCCGAGGGGTAGCGGGAGTCTCAATGAGCAGTTCTTC. It specifies CASSPRGSGSLNEQFF.

This chain joins TRBV5-6 and TRBJ2-7; tentatively, D is TRBD1 (6 bases). The CDR3 sequence is 13 residues long. CDR1 SGHDT and CDR2 YYEEEE come from the germline V gene. V was clipped by 0 bases and J by 3 bases, with 7 bases between them. The CDR3 DNA sequence: TGTGCCAGCAGCTTGGGGGGGCTCTACGAGCAGTACTTC. Its protein is CASSLGGLYEQYF.

In regard to this clone: Other DNA sequences in this sample translate to the same CDR3. The chain employs TRBV5-1 and TRBJ2-7, with TRBD1 as a possible D gene (5 bases). The CDR3 sequence is 11 residues long. The V end lost 4 bases, the J end lost 5 bases, and 7 bases lay between the germline ends. Germline values: CDR1 SGHRS, CDR2 YFSETQ. This chain's CDR3 is CASSLRDEQYF. CDR3 sequence (DNA): TGCGCCAGCAGCCTCAGGGACGAGCAGTACTTC.

This chain uses TRBV29-1 with TRBJ2-5, with D possibly matching TRBD2 (5 bases). In germline, CDR1 is SQVTM, CDR2 ANQGSEA. The CDR3 spans 12 residues. With 6 bases removed from V and 5 bases from J, the gap between germline ends came to 13 bases. CDR3: CSVRAGAETQYF. CDR3 sequence (DNA): TGCAGCGTGAGGGCGGGCGCGGAGACCCAGTACTTC.

The J gene is TRBJ2-5, the V gene TRBV7-9, with D hard to call. There are 11 residues in the CDR3. V lost 5 bases, J lost 5 bases, and 6 bases lay in between. Germline V gene lookup returns CDR1 SEHNR and CDR2 FQNEAQ (reference sequence). DNA of the CDR3: TGTGCCAGCAGCCCAGCGGAGACCCAGTACTTC. Translating gives CASSPAETQYF.

This clone was detected only once. This rearrangement joins TRBV30 to TRBJ2-5; a possible D gene is TRBD2 (6 bases). The V end was cut by 7 bases, the J end by 5 bases, with 14 bases between. CDR1 is GTSNPN, CDR2 SVGIG, per germline (reference sequence). This CDR3 has 12 residues. CDR3 in DNA: TGTGCCTCGACTAGGGGCGGCGAGACCCAGTACTTC. Residues: CASTRGGETQYF.

As for this clone: Other DNA sequences in the sample encode the same CDR3. V is TRBV2 and J is TRBJ1-3; 8 bases are a match to TRBD1. Germline values: CDR1 SNHLY, CDR2 FYNNEI. CDR3 length: 15 amino acids. After removal of 6 bases from V and 3 bases from J, the junction contained 7 bases not matched to a gene. As DNA, the CDR3 is TGTGCCAGCAGCGGGGGGACAGGCATTGGAAACACCATATATTTT. Its protein product is CASSGGTGIGNTIYF.

J is TRBJ2-5 and V is TRBV10-3; perhaps TRBD1 as D (5 bases). The CDR3 sequence is 13 residues long. CDR1 and CDR2 (germline): ENHRY, SYGVKD. The V and J ends lost 1 base and 4 bases respectively, with 7 bases between them. The CDR3 sequence is CAISEYRRETQYF. The CDR3 nucleotides read TGTGCCATCAGTGAGTACAGGCGAGAGACCCAGTACTTC.

The chain joins TRBV2 to TRBJ1-1; 8 bases map to TRBD1. Germline values: CDR1 SNHLY, CDR2 FYNNEI. Trimming cost V 4 bases and J 1 base; bases outside gene matches: 2. CDR3 size: 14 residues. The CDR3 is CASSGGTGNTEAFF. In DNA, the CDR3 is TGTGCCAGCAGTGGTGGGACAGGGAACACTGAAGCTTTCTTT.

J is TRBJ2-1 and V is TRBV4-1; 8 bases are a match to TRBD2. The CDR3 runs 17 residues. V shed 2 bases, J shed 1 base, and the junction held 7 bases outside the gene matches. CDR1 is MGHRA and CDR2 is YSYEKL in the germline V gene. The CDR3 DNA sequence: TGCGCCAGCAGCCAAACCGGGGCGGGAGGTTCCTACAATGAGCAGTTCTTC. Encoded protein: CASSQTGAGGSYNEQFF.

This chain joins TRBV6-2 or TRBV6-3 and TRBJ1-1, with 9 bases that match TRBD1. The CDR3 totals 15 residues. Germline CDR1 reads MNHEY; CDR2 reads SVGEGT. J gave up 5 bases and V 3 bases, and 7 bases lay outside the gene matches. The DNA of the CDR3 is TGTGCCAGCAGTTATCCAGGGACAGGGAAAACTGAAGCTTTCTTT. It is translated as CASSYPGTGKTEAFF.

This chain links TRBV7-6 with TRBJ1-3; D is undetermined. Germline V gene lookup returns CDR1 SGHVS and CDR2 FNYEAQ. The length of the CDR3 is 15 residues. With 0 bases removed from V and 2 bases from J, the gap between germline ends came to 8 bases. CDR3 DNA sequence: TGTGCCAGCAGCTTAGCAGGAGGGACTGGAAACACCATATATTTT. Protein product: CASSLAGGTGNTIYF.

The rearrangement joins TRBV28 to TRBJ2-5, with D possibly being TRBD1 (5 bases). V shed 6 bases and J shed 4 bases, with 15 bases lying between them. The CDR3 is made up of 14 amino acids. Germline loops: CDR1 MDHEN, CDR2 SYDVKM. CDR3 in DNA: TGTGCCAGCAGGATGGCGCTTAGGGGAGAGACCCAGTACTTC. This encodes CASRMALRGETQYF.